Sequencing of this TCR beta chain was carried out in a study of tumor and adjacent non-tumor tissue in lung cancer. Study as a whole: Stage I to III disease affected about nine men and a handful of women aged about 31 to 85. Samples averaged about 4.17 million productive TCRbeta reads each. Whole-study results and caveats: Top 100 clones took a larger repertoire share in normal lung. Higher tumor TCR diversity was associated with shorter survival.

The library came from three nested PCR rounds adapted from ARM-PCR protocols. TCRdb reanalysed the multiplex PCR reads using MiXCR and keeps one entry per CDR3 protein. In the table there are more than 75,000 distinct CDR3 sequences, 80% of which are singletons. This clonotype was found once. Its specificity is not known. One end of the junction is discordant with germline, which a read error may explain. CDR1 is SGHAT, CDR2 FQNNGV, per germline. The CDR3 has 16 amino acids. The template was RNA from unsorted bulk tissue. The V and J genes are TRBV11-2 and TRBJ2-7, with D perhaps matching TRBD1 (6 bases). The sequenced sample was lung tumor tissue. This receptor was taken from a woman between 50 and 59 years old with non-small cell lung cancer. DNA of the CDR3: TGTACCAGCAGCCTAGGGTCAGGGGCCGGCTACTACGAGCAGTACTTC. This encodes CTSSLGSGAGYYEQYF.